Following are 14 T cell receptor beta chains from one sample sequenced in a study of blood T cells in healthy people across ages. A second PCR of roughly 7 to 11 cycles used a sample-barcoded 5' primer and a J-beta primer mix. TCRdb re-analysed the 5' RACE reads in MiXCR, keeping a single row per CDR3 protein. The sample shows hundreds of thousands of distinct CDR3 sequences, about a third of them seen only once. Specimen: blood. The receptors were gathered from a woman of 80 years or more in good health.

The sample holds many counts of this clonotype. This CDR3 is CASRGGGAHNEQFF. The CDR3 nucleotides are TGTGCCAGCAGAGGAGGGGGTGCCCACAATGAGCAGTTCTTC. The chain links TRBV2 to TRBJ2-1; the D call may be TRBD1 or TRBD2 (6 bases each). There are 14 residues in the CDR3. Germline V gives CDR1 SNHLY, CDR2 FYNNEI. V was cut by 6 bases and J by 5 bases, with 14 bases left in between.

This clonotype was picked up many times. This sequence joins TRBV20-1 and TRBJ2-5, with D possibly matching TRBD1 (6 bases). This CDR3 spans 11 amino acids. Looked up from germline, CDR1 is DFQATT and CDR2 is SNEGSKA (reference sequence). Trimming took off 6 bases at V and 4 bases at J, with 9 bases between the two ends. CDR3 coding DNA: TGCAGTGCGGGCAGGGGAGAGACCCAGTACTTC. Its translation: CSAGRGETQYF.

This clonotype has at least ten counts. The chain carries TRBV5-1 and TRBJ2-1, with unresolved D. V lost 6 bases and J 7 bases, leaving 14 bases between the germline ends. The germline V gene has CDR1 SGHRS and CDR2 YFSETQ. There are 13 residues in the CDR3. CDR3 amino acids: CASTDLLGNEQFF. The CDR3 DNA reads TGCGCCAGCACCGACCTTCTCGGGAATGAGCAGTTCTTC.

This clonotype came up a few times. A much bigger clone sits one base away, suggesting this may be a read error. The chain uses TRBV15 and TRBJ2-5, with no clear D. V was cut by 1 base and J by 7 bases, with 7 bases left in between. The V gene's germline CDR1 is LNHNV and CDR2 YYDKDF (reference sequence). This CDR3 has 12 amino acids. The CDR3 sequence: CATSRAWGTQYF. The CDR3 region has the DNA TGTGCCACCAGCAGAGCTTGGGGGACCCAGTACTTC.

V gene TRBV20-1 combines with J gene TRBJ2-1, with 9 nucleotides matching TRBD2. Germline assignment: CDR1 DFQATT and CDR2 SNEGSKA (reference sequence). The V gene end was trimmed by 0 bases and the J gene end by 4 bases; junction bases not matched to a gene: 4. The CDR3 spans 15 residues. CDR3 nucleotides: TGCAGTGCTAGAGACATCACTAGCGGGTACAATGAGCAGTTCTTC. Translation gives CSARDITSGYNEQFF.

This clonotype was recorded at least ten times. This chain joins TRBV7-9 and TRBJ1-5, with 9 bases aligning to TRBD1. This CDR3 has 15 amino acids. Trimming removed 6 bases from V and 5 bases from J; junction bases left unmatched: 8. CDR1 is SEHNR, CDR2 FQNEAQ, per germline (reference sequence). The CDR3 here is CASSLGQGSYQPQHF. The CDR3, as DNA: TGTGCCAGCAGTCTCGGACAGGGGTCCTATCAGCCCCAGCATTTT.

This clonotype showed up many times. V and J are TRBV3-1 and TRBJ2-3; D unresolved. V lost 6 bases, J lost 5 bases, and 9 bases lay in between. CDR1 is LGHDT, CDR2 YNNKEL, per germline (reference sequence). The CDR3 contains 12 residues. The CDR3 loop is CASSRGRDTQYF. In nucleotides, the CDR3 is TGTGCCAGCAGTAGAGGACGAGATACGCAGTATTTT.

In this sample, this clonotype turned up many times. The V call is TRBV30, the J call TRBJ2-4, with a possible D match to TRBD2 (5 bases). This CDR3 is 16 amino acids long. The germline V gene has CDR1 GTSNPN and CDR2 SVGIG (reference sequence). V was pared by 4 bases and J by 2 bases, with 18 bases between. CDR3 sequence: CAWKSGKGGTKNIQYF. CDR3 nucleotide sequence: TGTGCCTGGAAGTCGGGGAAAGGTGGCACCAAAAACATTCAGTACTTC.

This clonotype was found many times. The chain recombines TRBV7-9 with TRBJ1-1; D ambiguous. The CDR3 consists of 12 residues. Trimming removed 5 bases from V and 4 bases from J, with 8 bases in between. Germline CDR1 is SEHNR and CDR2 is FQNEAQ (reference sequence). DNA for the CDR3: TGTGCCAGCAGCGTGGGCCGCACTGAAGCTTTCTTT. It is translated as CASSVGRTEAFF.

This chain joins TRBV30 and TRBJ1-5; 9 positions match TRBD1. Germline assignment: CDR1 GTSNPN and CDR2 SVGIG (reference sequence). CDR3 length equals 13 residues. J was trimmed by 4 bases and V by 5 bases; bases with no gene match: 3. The CDR3: CAWAQGANQPQHF. The DNA of the CDR3 is TGTGCCTGGGCACAGGGGGCGAATCAGCCCCAGCATTTT.

Details on this clonotype: This may arise from a read error, as a much more abundant clone is one base away. This chain uses TRBV2 with TRBJ2-7; D ambiguous. Germline V lookup: CDR1 SNHLY, CDR2 FYNNEI. The CDR3 consists of 13 residues. CDR3 in amino acids: CATSVARSYEQYF. CDR3 coding DNA: TGTGCCACCAGTGTCGCCCGTTCCTACGAGCAGTACTTC.

This clonotype was picked up a small number of times. The chain is built from TRBV30 and TRBJ1-2, with unresolved D. Germline-derived CDR1 and CDR2 are GTSNPN and SVGIG (reference sequence). The CDR3 length is 11 residues. Trimming shortened V by 2 bases and J by 7 bases, and 8 bases separated the two germline ends. The CDR3: CAWSTGVGYTF. In DNA form, the CDR3 reads TGTGCCTGGAGTACCGGGGTTGGCTACACCTTC.

Comments on this clonotype: With a much larger clone just one base away, this may be a read error. CDR3 sequence reads: CSVVGQGFYNKQFF. For the CDR3, the DNA is TGCAGCGTTGTTGGACAGGGGTTCTACAATAAGCAGTTCTTC. The chain recombines TRBV29-1 with TRBJ2-1; TRBD1 agrees at 9 bases. In germline, CDR1 is SQVTM, CDR2 ANQGSEA. This CDR3 has 14 residues.

This clonotype was counted a few times. The gene calls are TRBV20-1 and TRBJ2-2; 8 bases agree with TRBD2. CDR3 length: 15 amino acids. CDR1 is DFQATT and CDR2 is SNEGSKA in the germline V gene (reference sequence). The V and J ends lost 4 bases and 7 bases, in that order; junction bases with no gene match: 11. The CDR3 spells CSANQRGTRDGELFF. The CDR3 nucleotides read TGCAGTGCTAATCAGCGGGGGACCAGGGACGGGGAGCTGTTTTTT.